Each of the 11 T cell receptor beta chains below was sequenced from the same sample in a study of T cell responses to AZD1222 COVID-19 vaccine. The table came from immunoSEQ multiplex PCR; TCRdb's copy has only in-frame clones and leaves some out. Of 150,000 to 200,000 clones listed, 70% to 90% were seen once; the top ten hold roughly 6.5%. The input for sequencing was peripheral blood, taken on day 0 of AZD1222 vaccination. These TCRs come from an adult in good health.

This clone was observed once. The J gene is TRBJ1-5, the V gene TRBV10-1, with TRBD1 matching over 9 bases. From germline, CDR1 is WNHNN and CDR2 SYGVQD (reference sequence). With V trimmed by 3 bases and J by 4 bases, 1 base remained unmatched. CDR3 length: 14 residues. CDR3 amino acids: CASSEGTGNQPQHF. CDR3 coding DNA: TGCGCCAGCAGTGAAGGGACAGGGAATCAGCCCCAGCATTTT.

The chain has TRBV7-2 and TRBJ2-3; D gene uncertain. Germline V CDR1 and CDR2: SGHTA, FQGNSA. CDR3 length equals 15 residues. V was trimmed by 4 bases and J by 0 bases, leaving 11 bases between them. The CDR3 DNA reads TGTGCCAGCAGCTCCAGACTCCAGAGCACAGATACGCAGTATTTT. Amino acids: CASSSRLQSTDTQYF.

The chain joins TRBV6-5 to TRBJ2-5, with 8 nucleotides matching TRBD2. The V gene end was trimmed by 5 bases and the J gene end by 5 bases; junction bases not matched to a gene: 10. The CDR3 loop spans 15 amino acids. Looked up from germline, CDR1 is MNHEY and CDR2 is SVGAGI. Written as DNA, the CDR3 is TGTGCCAGCAGTCCGGATCCCAGCGGGAGCGAGACCCAGTACTTC. This translates into CASSPDPSGSETQYF.

The rearrangement links TRBV11-2 to TRBJ2-7; TRBD1 is a possible D gene (6 bases). The CDR3 has 12 amino acids. CDR1 and CDR2 (germline): SGHAT, FQNNGV. Trimming cost V 1 base and J 6 bases, with 7 bases left between them. The CDR3 protein is CASSLGRGEQYF. In DNA form, the CDR3 reads TGTGCCAGCAGCTTAGGCAGGGGCGAGCAGTACTTC.

The genes are TRBV5-1 and TRBJ2-7; no definite D call. With 4 bases removed from V and 5 bases from J, the gap between germline ends came to 13 bases. Per the germline V gene, CDR1 is SGHRS and CDR2 is YFSETQ. The CDR3 loop spans 13 amino acids. The CDR3 region has the DNA TGCGCCAGCAGCCCGAACGCTAGGAACGAGCAGTACTTC. Translation gives CASSPNARNEQYF.

This sequence joins TRBV5-1 and TRBJ1-2; D unresolved. Germline values: CDR1 SGHRS, CDR2 YFSETQ. V was pared by 4 bases and J by 0 bases, with 10 bases between. The CDR3 spans 14 residues. The CDR3 region has the DNA TGCGCCAGCAGCCTGCCAGCTCCTAACTATGGCTACACCTTC. Translation gives CASSLPAPNYGYTF.

The table lists this clone with a count of one. The rearrangement uses TRBV5-4 and TRBJ2-5; 9 nucleotides match TRBD1. The CDR3 extends over 15 amino acids. Per germline, CDR1 SGHNT and CDR2 YYREEE (reference sequence). Losses at the gene ends were 1 base for V and 4 bases for J; bases not matched to a gene: 5. The CDR3 bases are TGTGCCAGCAGCTTGAGGGGACAGGGAGGAGAGACCCAGTACTTC. Its translation is CASSLRGQGGETQYF. The variable domain in full, completed from reference TRBV5-4 and TRBJ2-5, reads ETGVTQSPTHLIKTRGQQVTLRCSSQSGHNTVSWYQQALGQGPQFIFQYYREEENGRGNFPPRFSGLQFPNYSSELNVNALELDDSALYLCASSLRGQGGETQYFGPGTRLLVL.

The J gene is TRBJ2-5, the V gene TRBV7-2; 12 positions agree with TRBD2. V trimming: 4 bases; J trimming: 0 bases; junction bases outside the gene matches: 9. The CDR3 is 18 amino acids. The germline CDR1 and CDR2 sequences are SGHTA and FQGNSA. The CDR3 DNA follows: TGTGCCAGCAGCTCTAGACTAGCGGGGGCCCTGTACCAAGAGACCCAGTACTTC. Protein product: CASSSRLAGALYQETQYF.

The rearrangement links TRBV5-6 to TRBJ1-5; a possible D gene is TRBD1 (5 bases). Trimming shortened V by 0 bases and J by 3 bases, and 7 bases separated the two germline ends. The germline gives CDR1 SGHDT, CDR2 YYEEEE. The CDR3 totals 14 residues. The CDR3 spells CASSLGQSNQPQHF. Here the CDR3 DNA reads TGTGCCAGCAGCTTGGGACAGTCCAATCAGCCCCAGCATTTT.

V is TRBV5-1 and J is TRBJ2-1; D is ambiguous. V lost 0 bases and J 8 bases, leaving 12 bases between the germline ends. This CDR3 comprises 14 residues. Per germline, CDR1 SGHRS and CDR2 YFSETQ. The CDR3 nucleotides are TGCGCCAGCAGCTTGGAAGGGTATCGGGATGAGCAGTTCTTC. It specifies CASSLEGYRDEQFF.

The rearrangement links TRBV6-2 or TRBV6-3 to TRBJ1-4; D gene ambiguous. Trimming pared 2 bases from V and 7 bases from J, leaving 8 bases between. The CDR3 covers 13 residues. The germline gives CDR1 MNHEY, CDR2 SVGEGT. Here the CDR3 DNA reads TGTGCCAGCAGTTACCTCGAAGGTGAAAAACTGTTTTTT. This codes for CASSYLEGEKLFF.